These 28 T cell receptor beta chains originate from one sample sequenced in a study of T cells in tumors after PD-1 blockade. Assay: immunoSEQ multiplex PCR; the TCRdb copy retains only in-frame clones and omits some. The table lists tens of thousands of clones, around 80% of them singletons. Sequences were derived from PBMCs, sampled before anti-PD-1 treatment. The source is a human donor with basal cell carcinoma.

The sample holds a few counts of this clone. The chain joins TRBV4-2 to TRBJ1-5; tentative D call: TRBD1 (5 bases). Trimming removed 5 bases from V and 4 bases from J, with 15 bases in between. Germline values: CDR1 LGHNA, CDR2 YNFKEQ. This CDR3 contains 15 residues. CDR3 region: CASSEGPQRNQPQHF. CDR3 DNA sequence: TGTGCCAGCAGCGAGGGACCTCAAAGAAATCAGCCCCAGCATTTT.

DNA of the CDR3: TGTGCCAGCAGCTTCGGGGACAGGGCCACAGATACGCAGTATTTT. Amino acids: CASSFGDRATDTQYF. The chain couples TRBV7-2 to TRBJ2-3, with 9 bases identical to TRBD1. Germline CDR1 and CDR2: SGHTA and FQGNSA. The CDR3 consists of 15 residues. V lost 3 bases, J lost 2 bases, and 3 bases stayed unmatched.

The chain carries TRBV7-8 and TRBJ2-3; 7 bases map to TRBD2. Germline V gene data show CDR1 as SGHVS and CDR2 as FQNEAQ. The junction had 9 bases not matched to a gene; V was cut back by 6 bases and J by 3 bases. The CDR3 consists of 15 residues. The CDR3 sequence is CASSFERGTTDTQYF. As DNA, the CDR3 is TGTGCCAGCAGTTTTGAGCGGGGAACAACAGATACGCAGTATTTT.

The chain has TRBV2 and TRBJ2-5, with 9 bases identical to TRBD1. Germline CDR1 and CDR2: SNHLY and FYNNEI. Trimming at V came to 8 bases and at J to 5 bases, leaving 6 bases not matched to a gene. This CDR3 has 13 residues. DNA of the CDR3: TGTGCCAGCGTAAGGGACAGGGAGGAGACCCAGTACTTC. Encoded protein: CASVRDREETQYF.

This chain joins TRBV20-1 and TRBJ1-6; 8 bases match TRBD1. Per the germline V gene, CDR1 is DFQATT and CDR2 is SNEGSKA (reference sequence). V shed 3 bases, J shed 7 bases, and the junction held 5 bases outside the gene matches. The CDR3 runs 14 residues. CDR3 bases: TGCAGTGCTAGTTACACAGGGGGGAATTCACCCCTCCACTTT. Its translation: CSASYTGGNSPLHF.

The V call is TRBV30, the J call TRBJ1-6, with 7 bases identical to TRBD1. This CDR3 is built from 15 residues. Unmatched junction bases numbered 13, after V lost 8 bases and J lost 6 bases. Germline values: CDR1 GTSNPN, CDR2 SVGIG (reference sequence). The CDR3 loop reads CARQPEGQTNSPLHF. The CDR3 DNA reads as TGTGCCCGCCAGCCCGAGGGACAGACTAATTCACCCCTCCACTTT.

The V call is TRBV19, the J call TRBJ1-1; 9 bases agree with TRBD1. Germline V gene sequence: CDR1 LNHDA, CDR2 SQIVND (reference sequence). With V trimmed by 6 bases and J by 1 base, 9 bases remained unmatched. The CDR3 totals 16 residues. The CDR3 sequence: CASRITGGARNTEAFF. The CDR3 DNA sequence: TGTGCCAGTAGAATAACAGGGGGCGCGAGGAACACTGAAGCTTTCTTT.

The chain uses TRBV6-6 and TRBJ1-1; D is unclear. Germline V gene lookup returns CDR1 MNHNY and CDR2 SVGAGI (reference sequence). The CDR3 contains 16 residues. The germline V and J ends were trimmed by 4 bases and 1 base, with 16 bases remaining between them. The CDR3 DNA sequence: TGTGCCAGCAGTTCAGCGGTTGGGCAGACGAACACTGAAGCTTTCTTT. Translating it yields CASSSAVGQTNTEAFF.

This clone came up a few times. The chain employs TRBV6-5 and TRBJ2-1; the D is unclear. The CDR3 has 14 amino acids. Trimming stripped 2 bases from V and 9 bases from J, with 14 bases between. The germline CDR1 and CDR2 sequences are MNHEY and SVGAGI. The chain's CDR3 is CASSYGSRVGEQFF. The CDR3 region has the DNA TGTGCCAGCAGTTACGGTAGTCGGGTTGGTGAGCAGTTCTTC.

Only one count was recorded for this clone. This sequence joins TRBV4-1 and TRBJ1-6; D is ambiguous. This CDR3 comprises 13 residues. CDR1 and CDR2 from the germline V gene are MGHRA and YSYEKL. V was clipped by 5 bases and J by 10 bases, with 12 bases between them. This CDR3 is CASSSEFPSPLHF. The DNA of the CDR3 is TGCGCCAGCAGCTCAGAGTTTCCCTCACCCCTCCACTTT.

V gene TRBV4-2 combines with J gene TRBJ1-6; no clear D gene. Germline V gene sequence: CDR1 LGHNA, CDR2 YNFKEQ. V gave up 0 bases and J gave up 8 bases, with 17 bases separating them. The CDR3 covers 17 residues. Here the CDR3 reads CASSQDGRASWDSPLHF. CDR3 nucleotides: TGTGCCAGCAGCCAAGATGGGAGGGCCAGTTGGGATTCACCCCTCCACTTT.

V gene TRBV3-1 (or the pseudogene TRBV3-2) combines with J gene TRBJ2-7; the D is unclear. Trimming removed 2 bases from V and 1 base from J, with 12 bases in between. Germline CDR1 and CDR2: LGHDT and YNNKEL (reference sequence). The CDR3 sequence is 15 residues long. The CDR3 loop reads CASSQRPSHSYEQYF. The CDR3 region has the DNA TGTGCCAGCAGCCAACGCCCCAGCCATTCCTACGAGCAGTACTTC.

Details on this clone: Additional DNA sequences in this sample encode the identical CDR3. V is TRBV20-1 and J is TRBJ2-5, with unresolved D. CDR1 is DFQATT and CDR2 is SNEGSKA in the germline V gene (reference sequence). Trimming stripped 5 bases from V and 4 bases from J, with 5 bases between. This CDR3 is 10 amino acids long. The CDR3 sequence: CSAGVETQYF. Written as DNA, the CDR3 is TGCAGTGCTGGTGTAGAGACCCAGTACTTC.

V is TRBV5-8 and J is TRBJ1-4, with D perhaps TRBD1 (6 bases). In germline, CDR1 is SGHTS, CDR2 YDEGEE. V dropped 4 bases and J dropped 4 bases, with 14 bases sitting between them. CDR3 length equals 15 residues. DNA of the CDR3: TGTGCCAGCAGCCACCGACAGGATCTTAATGAAAAACTGTTTTTT. As protein: CASSHRQDLNEKLFF.

J is TRBJ2-3 and V is TRBV6-1; 12 nucleotides agree with TRBD2. This CDR3 has 19 residues. With V trimmed by 2 bases and J by 1 base, 10 bases remained unmatched. Germline V gene data show CDR1 as MNHNS and CDR2 as SASEGT. DNA for the CDR3: TGTGCCAGCAGTGAATGGTTCGCTAGCGGGGGGGCGGGCACAGATACGCAGTATTTT. Amino acid sequence: CASSEWFASGGAGTDTQYF.

The rearrangement joins TRBV3-1 (or the pseudogene TRBV3-2) to TRBJ2-7; TRBD1 agrees at 9 bases. The CDR3 runs 15 residues. The germline V gene has CDR1 LGHDT and CDR2 YNNKEL (reference sequence). Trimming cost V 4 bases and J 2 bases; bases outside gene matches: 6. In nucleotides, the CDR3 is TGTGCCAGCAGCCTCGGGACAGGGTATACCTACGAGCAGTACTTC. It codes for CASSLGTGYTYEQYF.

The gene calls are TRBV12-3 or TRBV12-4 and TRBJ1-1; the D gene is possibly TRBD1 (6 bases). V lost 1 base and J lost 4, with 7 bases in between. The CDR3 is made up of 13 amino acids. The CDR3 loop is CASSLDRVTEAFF. CDR3 DNA sequence: TGTGCCAGCAGTTTAGACAGGGTCACTGAAGCTTTCTTT.

This chain links TRBV14 with TRBJ2-5; 9 bases agree with TRBD2. This CDR3 region has 15 residues. The V and J ends lost 4 bases and 1 base, in that order; junction bases with no gene match: 4. Germline V gene sequence: CDR1 SGHDN, CDR2 FVKESK. The CDR3 sequence is CASSRLAGLQETQYF. The CDR3 DNA is TGTGCCAGCAGCCGGCTAGCGGGGCTCCAAGAGACCCAGTACTTC.

The V gene is TRBV19, the J gene TRBJ1-2; tentatively, D is TRBD1 (5 bases). Germline V lookup: CDR1 LNHDA, CDR2 SQIVND (reference sequence). The CDR3 is made up of 14 amino acids. V lost 7 bases and J 7 bases, leaving 19 bases between the germline ends. The CDR3 spells CASNLSGAQFGYTF. The CDR3 DNA is TGTGCCAGTAACCTATCCGGGGCCCAATTTGGCTACACCTTC. Full variable domain (remainder filled in from reference TRBV19 and TRBJ1-2): DGGITQSPKYLFRKEGQNVTLSCEQNLNHDAMYWYRQDPGQGLRLIYYSQIVNDFQKGDIAEGYSVSREKKESFPLTVTSAQKNPTAFYLCASNLSGAQFGYTFGSGTRLTVV.

The CDR3 reads CASTAGGDTEAFF. As DNA, the CDR3 is TGTGCCAGCACCGCGGGAGGGGACACTGAAGCTTTCTTT. This chain links TRBV6-6 with TRBJ1-1; D might be TRBD1 (5 bases). This CDR3 comprises 13 residues. Between the trimmed V and J ends, which lost 7 bases and 3 bases, there was a span of 12 bases. CDR1 MNHNY and CDR2 SVGAGI come from the germline V gene (reference sequence).

V is TRBV6-5 and J is TRBJ1-6, with D unclear. The V end was cut by 5 bases, the J end by 8 bases, with 10 bases between. Germline V gene data show CDR1 as MNHEY and CDR2 as SVGAGI. The CDR3 sequence is 13 residues long. CDR3 in DNA: TGTGCCAGCAGTCTACGACCCGATTCACCCCTCCACTTT. Translation gives CASSLRPDSPLHF.

The rearrangement joins TRBV7-9 to TRBJ1-3; D is unresolved. Trimming shortened V by 5 bases and J by 0 bases, and 14 bases separated the two germline ends. CDR3 length: 16 residues. CDR1 and CDR2 from the germline V gene are SEHNR and FQNEAQ (reference sequence). CDR3 sequence: CASSPWLSNSGNTIYF. The DNA for the CDR3 is TGTGCCAGCAGCCCTTGGCTTTCGAACTCTGGAAACACCATATATTTT. The full variable domain, its missing parts supplied by reference TRBV7-9 and TRBJ1-3, is DTGVSQNPRHKITKRGQNVTFRCDPISEHNRLYWYRQTLGQGPEFLTYFQNEAQLEKSRLLSDRFSAERPKGSFSTLEIQRTEQGDSAMYLCASSPWLSNSGNTIYFGEGSWLTVV.

This clone turned up a few times. The chain employs TRBV28 and TRBJ1-2; D gene uncertain. Germline CDR1 MDHEN, CDR2 SYDVKM. There are 14 residues in the CDR3. Trimming cost V 3 bases and J 7 bases, with 15 bases left between them. In DNA, the CDR3 is TGTGCCAGCAGTTTGACCCGGGGTGTTGGTGGCTACACCTTC. This encodes CASSLTRGVGGYTF.

This chain joins TRBV5-1 and TRBJ1-2; 7 nucleotides line up with TRBD1. V dropped 6 bases and J dropped 8; count of bases not matched to a gene: 13. The germline CDR1 and CDR2 sequences are SGHRS and YFSETQ. This CDR3 comprises 14 residues. The CDR3 is CASKRMTGPGGYTF. DNA for the CDR3: TGCGCCAGCAAGCGTATGACAGGGCCGGGGGGCTACACCTTC.

The chain has TRBV9 and TRBJ1-6, with D unclear. Germline assignment: CDR1 SGDLS and CDR2 YYNGEE. The CDR3 extends over 14 amino acids. Trimming removed 3 bases at V and 4 bases at J, with 8 bases between. In nucleotides, the CDR3 is TGTGCCAGCAGCGCCGGGGTGTATAATTCACCCCTCCACTTT. Translated: CASSAGVYNSPLHF. Full variable domain (missing parts from reference TRBV9 and TRBJ1-6): DSGVTQTPKHLITATGQRVTLRCSPRSGDLSVYWYQQSLDQGLQFLIQYYNGEERAKGNILERFSAQQFPDLHSELNLSSLELGDSALYFCASSAGVYNSPLHFGNGTRLTVT.

This clone was detected once. This sequence joins TRBV5-1 and TRBJ1-2; D call uncertain. The V and J ends lost 4 bases and 4 bases respectively, with 14 bases between them. This CDR3 comprises 14 residues. Germline CDR1 and CDR2: SGHRS and YFSETQ. CDR3 DNA sequence: TGCGCCAGCAGCGAGGAAGGGAGGGTCTATGGCTACACCTTC. Protein sequence: CASSEEGRVYGYTF.

This CDR3 reads CASSTRQGTSTDTQYF. The CDR3 region has the DNA TGTGCCAGCAGCACAAGACAGGGGACAAGCACAGATACGCAGTATTTT. This rearrangement joins TRBV13 to TRBJ2-3, with 8 bases fitting TRBD1. The CDR3 has 16 residues. CDR1 PRHDT and CDR2 FYEKMQ come from the germline V gene (reference sequence). V trimming: 5 bases; J trimming: 0 bases; junction bases outside the gene matches: 7.

The V call is TRBV2, the J call TRBJ2-3, with D perhaps being TRBD1 or TRBD2 (6 bases each). CDR1 and CDR2 (germline): SNHLY, FYNNEI. V lost 4 bases and J 6 bases, leaving 14 bases between the germline ends. This CDR3 is 14 amino acids long. The CDR3 region is CASSAIRGADTQYF. CDR3 DNA: TGTGCCAGCAGTGCTATTAGGGGGGCCGATACGCAGTATTTT.